This TCR beta chain was sequenced for a study of T cell responses to AZD1222 COVID-19 vaccine (dated by TCRdb to the early 2020s). A note on the overall study: AZD1222 recipients whose second dose came at about 4 weeks and those whose second dose came at about 12 weeks were combined into one group, since spike-specific TCR depth and breadth did not differ between the two schedules. TCR sequencing was performed for over 230 trial participants, of whom 200 to 220 were given two doses of AZD1222 and approximately 26 were given two doses of MenACWY control vaccine. Trial participants were enrolled by age into 18-55, 56-69 and 70-plus year subgroups, with 148, 28 and 57 TCR-sequenced participants respectively.

Concerning this clone itself: Its antigen is unknown. Per-base quality was not reported, and no clone a single base away is much larger than it.

The CDR3 regions of human TCRbeta chains were analyzed by immunosequencing. On the authors' methods: TCRs in the repertoires were matched against a reference library of SARS-CoV-2-specific TCRs that had been generated with the MIRA antigen-specificity platform. Breadth meant the fraction of unique TCRs that were SARS-CoV-2-associated, whereas depth meant the fraction of total T cells that were SARS-CoV-2-associated. Using the MIRA data, each spike-specific TCR was mapped to the spike region that the TCR reacts to and placed in a CD4 or CD8 class. Log10-transformed breadth and depth values were compared by one-way ANOVA with Sidak's multiple comparisons tests. Held by TCRdb, this immuneACCESS table contains in-frame sequences only and omits some clones. Under half of the omission traces to an unresolved V gene where checked; the cause of the rest is unknown. D and trimming come from the DNA, and the V and J calls and clone size come from that table. The sample contains 87,000 or so clones, 85% to 90% of them found a single time. The ten largest clones add up to roughly 4% of the sample.

Trimming takes 3 bases from V and 2 bases from J, and the germline ends sit 17 bases apart. The CDR3 contains 16 residues, cysteine and phenylalanine counted. The CDR3 DNA has 48 bases and is translated from base 1. The germline V gene encodes CDR1 SGHTA and CDR2 FQGNSA. The sample's time point, from its label and the paper: baseline before first vaccination. Samples from vaccinated people were obtained from the UK trials COV001 and COV002, which included a single-blind randomized controlled phase 2/3 trial of AZD1222 (ChAdOx1 nCoV-19) in healthy adults. For TCRbeta chain sequencing, PBMC samples were collected from trial participants at day 0 and at day 28 after the second dose. General conclusions and limits of the study: Vaccine-associated CD4 TCRs spanned the whole spike protein, with dominant responses in regions 160-218 and 743-854. In the small 56-69-year group, the increase in depth fell short of significance, most likely because of low power. After two AZD1222 doses, spike-specific TCR breadth and depth were significantly higher than at day 0 and than in MenACWY recipients. Reportedly, almost half of the unique spike-specific TCRs recognized epitopes lying outside the regions that are mutated in the B.1.351 and B.1.1.7 variants. Only five to seven AZD1222 recipients were SARS-CoV-2 seropositive at baseline, limiting conclusions about previously exposed vaccinees. Because no samples from the day 14 peak response were available, repertoires could be characterized only after the peak T cell response. Participants were mostly white British, with more females than males. The authors suggested clonal diversity may have been underestimated.

The TCR was taken from an adult in good health. The input for sequencing was peripheral blood, taken on day 0 of AZD1222 vaccination. Rearrangement joined TRBV7-2 to TRBJ2-7; no D segment can be confidently identified. The nucleotides read TGTGCCAGCAGCTTTAGGTCCGAGACGGTAGCCTACGAGCAGTACTTC. Protein translation: CASSFRSETVAYEQYF.